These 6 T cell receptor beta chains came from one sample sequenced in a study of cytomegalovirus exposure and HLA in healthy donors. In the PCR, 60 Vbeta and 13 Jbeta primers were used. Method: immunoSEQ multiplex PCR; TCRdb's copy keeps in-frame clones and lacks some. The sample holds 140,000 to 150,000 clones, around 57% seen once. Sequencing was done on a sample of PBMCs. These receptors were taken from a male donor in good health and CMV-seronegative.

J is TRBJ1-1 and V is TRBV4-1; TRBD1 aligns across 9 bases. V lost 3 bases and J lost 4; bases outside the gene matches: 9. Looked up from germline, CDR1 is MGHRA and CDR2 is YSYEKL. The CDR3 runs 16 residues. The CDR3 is CASSQEWGQGGTEAFF. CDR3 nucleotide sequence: TGCGCCAGCAGCCAGGAATGGGGACAGGGAGGCACTGAAGCTTTCTTT.

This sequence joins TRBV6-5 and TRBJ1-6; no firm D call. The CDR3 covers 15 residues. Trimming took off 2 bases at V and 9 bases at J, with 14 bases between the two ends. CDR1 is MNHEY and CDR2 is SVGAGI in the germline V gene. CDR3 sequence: CASSYGPREFSPLHF. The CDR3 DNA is TGTGCCAGCAGTTACGGTCCACGGGAATTTTCACCCCTCCACTTT.

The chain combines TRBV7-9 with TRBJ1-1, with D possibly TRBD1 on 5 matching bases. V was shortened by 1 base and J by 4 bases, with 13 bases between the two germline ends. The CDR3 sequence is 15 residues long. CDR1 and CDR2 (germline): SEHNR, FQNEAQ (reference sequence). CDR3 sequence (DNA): TGTGCCAGCAGCTTAGAACAAGGCGGGGGCACTGAAGCTTTCTTT. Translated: CASSLEQGGGTEAFF. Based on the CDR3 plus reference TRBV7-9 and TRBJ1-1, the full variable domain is DTGVSQNPRHKITKRGQNVTFRCDPISEHNRLYWYRQTLGQGPEFLTYFQNEAQLEKSRLLSDRFSAERPKGSFSTLEIQRTEQGDSAMYLCASSLEQGGGTEAFFGQGTRLTVV.

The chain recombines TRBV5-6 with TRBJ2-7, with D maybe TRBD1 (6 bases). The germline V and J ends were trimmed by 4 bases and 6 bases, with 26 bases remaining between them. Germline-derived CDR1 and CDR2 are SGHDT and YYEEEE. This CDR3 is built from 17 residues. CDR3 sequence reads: CASSLGIGTPTFREQYF. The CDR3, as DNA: TGTGCCAGCAGCCTGGGTATTGGGACACCGACTTTTCGCGAGCAGTACTTC.

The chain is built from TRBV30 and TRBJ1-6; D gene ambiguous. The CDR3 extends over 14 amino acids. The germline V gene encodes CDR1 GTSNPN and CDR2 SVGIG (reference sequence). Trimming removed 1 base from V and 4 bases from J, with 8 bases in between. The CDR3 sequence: CAWSATRYNSPLHF. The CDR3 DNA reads TGTGCCTGGAGTGCGACAAGATATAATTCACCCCTCCACTTT.

CDR3: CASSRSDTSYEQYF. The CDR3 DNA reads as TGTGCCAGTAGTCGCTCGGACACGTCCTACGAGCAGTACTTC. The chain is built from TRBV19 and TRBJ2-7; D perhaps matches TRBD1 (5 bases). Per germline, CDR1 LNHDA and CDR2 SQIVND (reference sequence). Trimming pared 5 bases from V and 1 base from J, leaving 12 bases between. The CDR3 totals 14 residues.